A single sample is the source of the 28 T cell receptor beta chains below, sequenced in a study of naive and memory T cell subsets. Two oligonucleotides, mixed equimolar, formed the beta constant-region primer covering TRBC1 and TRBC2. Nested alpha and beta constant-region primers with the SP2 primer drove four PCR rounds on ligated cDNA. MiXCR, applied by TCRdb to the UMI-ligation and nested PCR reads, yields one record per CDR3 protein. The table records about 90,000 distinct CDR3 sequences, about 11% of them present only once. Study observations and caveats: A few larger clonotypes appeared in naive repertoires, especially CD8, possibly memory cells re-expressing CD45RA.

Their specific antigens are unknown. Sequencing was carried out using naive CD4+ T cells from blood. The receptors stem from a human donor in good health.

In this sample, this clonotype turned up a few times. The chain joins TRBV15 to TRBJ1-4, with D possibly matching TRBD1 (6 bases). The CDR3 spans 14 residues. Germline assignment: CDR1 LNHNV and CDR2 YYDKDF (reference sequence). Trimming took off 7 bases at V and 6 bases at J, with 15 bases between the two ends. CDR3 residues: CATTPGGADEKLFF. The CDR3 DNA follows: TGTGCCACCACCCCCGGGGGGGCGGATGAAAAACTGTTTTTT.

The chain carries TRBV14 and TRBJ2-1; D ambiguous. The CDR3 length is 17 residues. Looked up from germline, CDR1 is SGHDN and CDR2 is FVKESK. V gave up 0 bases and J gave up 7 bases, with 19 bases separating them. CDR3 loop: CASSQEVGAASANEQFF. The DNA of the CDR3 is TGTGCCAGCAGCCAAGAGGTCGGTGCAGCGTCAGCAAATGAGCAGTTCTTC.

The chain recombines TRBV24-1 with TRBJ2-7; 8 bases map to TRBD1. In germline, CDR1 is KGHDR, CDR2 SFDVKD. The CDR3 totals 15 residues. Unmatched junction bases numbered 6, after V lost 4 bases and J lost 2 bases. Here the CDR3 reads CATSDPRDRTYEQYF. The CDR3 bases are TGTGCCACCAGTGACCCCCGGGACAGGACCTACGAGCAGTACTTC.

The chain has TRBV7-2 and TRBJ2-3; 7 nucleotides line up with TRBD2. The V gene end was trimmed by 8 bases and the J gene end by 4 bases; junction bases not matched to a gene: 15. Germline V gives CDR1 SGHTA, CDR2 FQGNSA. The CDR3 is 16 amino acids. Here the CDR3 reads CASGSVGGSLPDTQYF. The CDR3 bases are TGTGCCAGCGGTTCGGTGGGCGGGAGCTTGCCAGATACGCAGTATTTT.

The chain links TRBV12-3 or TRBV12-4 to TRBJ2-1; 13 nucleotides align to TRBD2. Germline trimming cut 7 bases from V and 2 bases from J; bases unmatched to any gene: 5. The CDR3 sequence is 16 residues long. CDR3 DNA sequence: TGTGCCAGCAAGAACGGACTAGCGGGAGCCTACAATGAGCAGTTCTTC. Translated, it gives CASKNGLAGAYNEQFF.

This clonotype has at least ten counts. The rearrangement links TRBV12-3 or TRBV12-4 to TRBJ2-7, with D perhaps TRBD2 (5 bases). This CDR3 has 11 amino acids. Trimming removed 5 bases from V and 6 bases from J, with 8 bases in between. CDR3 sequence reads: CASSTRSEQYF. CDR3 nucleotides: TGTGCCAGCAGTACTAGGTCCGAGCAGTACTTC.

The table lists this clonotype with many counts. The chain carries TRBV4-1 and TRBJ2-7; TRBD1 matches at 9 bases. CDR3 length: 14 residues. With 3 bases clipped from V and 6 bases from J, the junction kept 6 bases outside the gene matches. Germline assignment: CDR1 MGHRA and CDR2 YSYEKL. The CDR3 region has the DNA TGCGCCAGCAGCCACCGGGACAGGGCACCCGAGCAGTACTTC. This gives the protein CASSHRDRAPEQYF.

This clonotype was seen ten or more times. CDR3 amino acids: CASSPGTAALVEKLFF. The CDR3 DNA follows: TGTGCCAGCAGCCCAGGGACAGCCGCTTTAGTAGAAAAACTGTTTTTT. The chain recombines TRBV7-8 with TRBJ1-4; the match to TRBD1 covers 7 bases. Unmatched junction bases numbered 14, after V lost 5 bases and J lost 8 bases. Germline V CDR1 and CDR2: SGHVS, FQNEAQ. The CDR3 extends over 16 amino acids.

This clonotype was found a few times. J is TRBJ1-1 and V is TRBV20-1; 9 bases line up with TRBD1. After removal of 4 bases from V and 4 bases from J, the junction contained 10 bases not matched to a gene. This CDR3 is 15 amino acids long. The germline gives CDR1 DFQATT, CDR2 SNEGSKA (reference sequence). CDR3 residues: CSAKGNRGLSTEAFF. CDR3 nucleotides: TGCAGTGCTAAAGGAAACAGGGGGCTGAGCACTGAAGCTTTCTTT.

The chain links TRBV6-1 to TRBJ2-1, with D possibly being TRBD1 or TRBD2 (5 bases each). V gave up 3 bases and J gave up 11 bases, with 11 bases separating them. The CDR3 extends over 12 amino acids. Germline values: CDR1 MNHNS, CDR2 SASEGT. CDR3 coding DNA: TGTGCCAGCAGTGACGACGGGGACCAGCAGTTCTTC. Its protein product is CASSDDGDQQFF.

This clonotype was counted only a few times. This chain links TRBV12-3 or TRBV12-4 with TRBJ2-1; D gene uncertain. Trimming cost V 8 bases and J 6 bases, with 23 bases left between them. The CDR3 totals 16 residues. CDR3 sequence (DNA): TGTGCCAGCCGGTTGGCCGGGTCTCAATCATCCAATGAGCAGTTCTTC. It is translated as CASRLAGSQSSNEQFF.

CDR3 nucleotide sequence: TGTGCCACCAGTGATTTTTCTCGAGAGACCCAGTACTTC. Translating gives CATSDFSRETQYF. The rearrangement joins TRBV24-1 to TRBJ2-5; D is unclear. The CDR3 is made up of 13 amino acids. The V and J ends lost 1 base and 4 bases respectively, with 6 bases between them. Germline lookup yields CDR1 KGHDR and CDR2 SFDVKD.

This clonotype was detected ten times or more. This chain joins TRBV18 and TRBJ2-3; TRBD1 matches at 8 bases. The V gene end was trimmed by 4 bases and the J gene end by 4 bases; junction bases not matched to a gene: 4. This CDR3 region has 14 residues. The germline V gene has CDR1 KGHSH and CDR2 LQKENI. The CDR3, as DNA: TGTGCCAGCTCACAGGGGACAGGTCCAGATACGCAGTATTTT. This encodes CASSQGTGPDTQYF.

The chain employs TRBV7-3 and TRBJ2-1; D is undetermined. Germline lookup yields CDR1 SGHTA and CDR2 FQGTGA. The V and J ends lost 5 bases and 0 bases respectively, with 14 bases between them. The CDR3 covers 16 residues. The CDR3 DNA is TGTGCCAGCAGCCCTACGCTGGCTAGCTCCTACAATGAGCAGTTCTTC. Protein product: CASSPTLASSYNEQFF. The variable domain in full, with the rest retrieved from reference TRBV7-3 and TRBJ2-1, is GAGVSQTPSNKVTEKGKYVELRCDPISGHTALYWYRQSLGQGPEFLIYFQGTGAADDSGLPNDRFFAVRPEGSVSTLKIQRTERGDSAVYLCASSPTLASSYNEQFFGPGTRLTVL.

The chain has TRBV6-2 or TRBV6-3 and TRBJ2-7; D unclear. V was trimmed by 3 bases and J by 7 bases, leaving 13 bases between them. The CDR3 has 13 residues. Germline V gene data show CDR1 as MNHEY and CDR2 as SVGEGT. DNA for the CDR3: TGTGCCAGCAGTTATCTGGGGATGTGGGAGCAGTACTTC. Protein: CASSYLGMWEQYF.

The count of this clonotype is one. A much larger clone sits a single nucleotide away, making a read error possible. The V and J genes are TRBV7-3 and TRBJ2-3; unclear D gene. The CDR3 covers 13 residues. CDR1 and CDR2 (germline): SGHTA, FQGTGA. The CDR3 reads CAGSSYSTDTQYF. The CDR3 DNA reads as TGTGCCGGCAGCTCATATAGCACAGATACGCAGTATTTT.

With regard to this clonotype: This may come from a read error, since a much larger clone is one base off. V and J are TRBV4-2 and TRBJ1-1, with TRBD1 identical over 10 bases. The germline CDR1 and CDR2 sequences are LGHNA and YNFKEQ. The CDR3 extends over 16 amino acids. V shed 4 bases and J 3 bases; nucleotides not matched to a gene: 8. CDR3 residues: CASSPGTGVADTEAFF. In DNA form, the CDR3 reads TGTGCCAGCAGCCCTGGGACAGGGGTGGCGGACACTGAAGCTTTCTTT.

This chain links TRBV9 with TRBJ2-2; D call uncertain. Trimming took 0 bases from V and 5 from J, leaving 11 bases between them. CDR1 and CDR2 from the germline V gene are SGDLS and YYNGEE. The CDR3 runs to 15 residues. The CDR3 here is CASSVAASATGELFF. CDR3 DNA sequence: TGTGCCAGCAGCGTAGCGGCATCCGCGACCGGGGAGCTGTTTTTT.

The table lists this clonotype with many counts. The rearrangement links TRBV20-1 to TRBJ2-4, with 7 bases fitting TRBD2. The CDR3 is 17 amino acids. With V trimmed by 6 bases and J by 0 bases, 14 bases remained unmatched. Germline V gene lookup returns CDR1 DFQATT and CDR2 SNEGSKA (reference sequence). DNA of the CDR3: TGCAGTGCCCCGAGGCAACTAGCGAGAATAGCCAAAAACATTCAGTACTTC. Translated: CSAPRQLARIAKNIQYF.

This clonotype was counted a few times. The chain combines TRBV19 with TRBJ2-4; 10 bases line up with TRBD1. The junction had 4 bases not matched to a gene; V was cut back by 3 bases and J by 5 bases. The CDR3 spans 15 residues. CDR1 LNHDA and CDR2 SQIVND come from the germline V gene (reference sequence). The CDR3 protein is CASSMEGQGENIQYF. The CDR3 DNA reads TGTGCCAGTAGTATGGAAGGACAGGGGGAAAACATTCAGTACTTC.

In its sample, this clonotype was seen a few times. V and J are TRBV15 and TRBJ2-5; tentatively, D is TRBD1 (6 bases). The CDR3 sequence is 14 residues long. Germline lookup yields CDR1 LNHNV and CDR2 YYDKDF (reference sequence). Trimming shortened V by 9 bases and J by 4 bases, and 18 bases separated the two germline ends. The DNA for the CDR3 is TGTGCCACGGAGAAAGGTAGCAGGGGAGAGACCCAGTACTTC. Encoded protein: CATEKGSRGETQYF.

The chain's CDR3 is CASSPGVPTDTQYF. The DNA for the CDR3 is TGTGCCAGCTCACCGGGGGTCCCCACAGATACGCAGTATTTT. The rearrangement links TRBV18 to TRBJ2-3; D assignment may be TRBD1 or TRBD2 (5 bases each). The V and J ends lost 3 bases and 2 bases respectively, with 9 bases between them. Germline CDR1 KGHSH, CDR2 LQKENI. This CDR3 is built from 14 residues.

This clonotype has a handful of counts. V gene TRBV12-3 or TRBV12-4 combines with J gene TRBJ1-5; D is unresolved. The CDR3 consists of 13 residues. Trimming stripped 1 base from V and 7 bases from J, with 8 bases between. In DNA form, the CDR3 reads TGTGCCAGCAGTTTAGGGGGTCCCCAGCCCCAGCATTTT. Translation: CASSLGGPQPQHF.

The V gene is TRBV20-1, the J gene TRBJ2-1; D is ambiguous. V was clipped by 5 bases and J by 4 bases, with 6 bases between them. Per germline, CDR1 DFQATT and CDR2 SNEGSKA (reference sequence). The CDR3 consists of 11 residues. The chain's CDR3 is CSAAQYNEQFF. The CDR3 DNA is TGCAGTGCTGCCCAGTACAATGAGCAGTTCTTC.

This clonotype has ten or more counts. The chain combines TRBV18 with TRBJ2-5; D may match TRBD1 or TRBD2 (5 bases each). The CDR3 spans 15 residues. The V end lost 4 bases, the J end lost 2 bases, and 14 bases lay between the germline ends. Germline assignment: CDR1 KGHSH and CDR2 LQKENI. The CDR3 DNA reads TGTGCCAGCTCACGGGGCCGGGACGAACAAGAGACCCAGTACTTC. This translates into CASSRGRDEQETQYF.

The chain is built from TRBV27 and TRBJ1-2; 8 bases are shared with TRBD1. V lost 2 bases to trimming and J lost 7 bases; unmatched junction nucleotides: 12. The CDR3 consists of 16 residues. CDR1 is MNHEY and CDR2 is SMNVEV in the germline V gene (reference sequence). In DNA, the CDR3 is TGTGCCAGCAGTTTAAAGGGGGGGGCAGGGGGCCGTGGCTACACCTTC. Amino acids: CASSLKGGAGGRGYTF.

This clonotype was counted ten times or more. The CDR3 DNA reads as TGCGCCAGCAGCCAAGGGGGCTGGCCGAGCTCCTATAATTCACCCCTCCACTTT. Residues: CASSQGGWPSSYNSPLHF. The V and J genes are TRBV4-3 and TRBJ1-6; a weak D match, TRBD1 (5 bases). This CDR3 is built from 18 residues. The ends were cut back, 1 base at V and 0 bases at J, with 13 bases in the middle. Germline-derived CDR1 and CDR2 are LGHNA and YSLEER.

At least ten counts were recorded for this clonotype. V and J are TRBV29-1 and TRBJ1-1; no clear D gene. Per germline, CDR1 SQVTM and CDR2 ANQGSEA. The CDR3 spans 13 residues. Trimming cost V 2 bases and J 0 bases, with 7 bases left between them. CDR3 coding DNA: TGCAGCGTTGAAAGGCGCTTGAACACTGAAGCTTTCTTT. Its protein product is CSVERRLNTEAFF.